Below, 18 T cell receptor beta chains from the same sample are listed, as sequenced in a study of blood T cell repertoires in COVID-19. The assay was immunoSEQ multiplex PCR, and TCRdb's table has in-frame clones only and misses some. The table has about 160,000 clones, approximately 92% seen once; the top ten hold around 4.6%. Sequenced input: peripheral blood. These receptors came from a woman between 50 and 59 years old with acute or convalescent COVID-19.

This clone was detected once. The CDR3 coding sequence is TGTGCCAGTAGTATAGTGGGCAGACTGAACACTGAAGCTTTCTTT. Protein: CASSIVGRLNTEAFF. This chain uses TRBV19 with TRBJ1-1; D gene ambiguous. Trimming pared 1 base from V and 0 bases from J, leaving 9 bases between. Germline CDR1 is LNHDA and CDR2 is SQIVND (reference sequence). This CDR3 comprises 15 residues.

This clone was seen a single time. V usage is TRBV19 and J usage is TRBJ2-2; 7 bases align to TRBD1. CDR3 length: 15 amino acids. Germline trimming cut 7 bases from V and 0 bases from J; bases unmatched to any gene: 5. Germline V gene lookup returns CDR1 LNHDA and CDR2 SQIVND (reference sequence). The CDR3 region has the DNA TGTGCCAGTACCGAAGGGACAGCGAACACCGGGGAGCTGTTTTTT. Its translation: CASTEGTANTGELFF.

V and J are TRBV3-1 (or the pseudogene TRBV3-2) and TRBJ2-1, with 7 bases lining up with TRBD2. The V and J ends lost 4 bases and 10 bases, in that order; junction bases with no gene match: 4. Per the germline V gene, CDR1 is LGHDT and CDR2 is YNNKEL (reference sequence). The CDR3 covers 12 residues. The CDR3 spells CASSPGRLEQFF. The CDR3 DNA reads TGTGCCAGCAGCCCCGGGAGGCTAGAGCAGTTCTTC.

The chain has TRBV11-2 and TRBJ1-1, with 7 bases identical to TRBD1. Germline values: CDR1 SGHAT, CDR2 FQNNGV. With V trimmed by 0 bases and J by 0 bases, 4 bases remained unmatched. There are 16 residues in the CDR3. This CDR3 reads CASSLDRGNLNTEAFF. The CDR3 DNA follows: TGTGCCAGCAGCTTAGACAGGGGGAATCTGAACACTGAAGCTTTCTTT. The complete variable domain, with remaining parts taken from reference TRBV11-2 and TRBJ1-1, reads EAGVAQSPRYKIIEKRQSVAFWCNPISGHATLYWYQQILGQGPKLLIQFQNNGVVDDSQLPKDRFSAERLKGVDSTLKIQPAKLEDSAVYLCASSLDRGNLNTEAFFGQGTRLTVV.

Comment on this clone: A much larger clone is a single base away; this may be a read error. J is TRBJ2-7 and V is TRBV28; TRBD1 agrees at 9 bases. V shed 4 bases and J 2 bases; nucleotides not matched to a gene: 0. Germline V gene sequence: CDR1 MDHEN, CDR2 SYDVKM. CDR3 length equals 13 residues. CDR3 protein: CASSWTGAYEQYF. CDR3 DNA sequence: TGTGCCAGCAGTTGGACAGGGGCCTACGAGCAGTACTTC.

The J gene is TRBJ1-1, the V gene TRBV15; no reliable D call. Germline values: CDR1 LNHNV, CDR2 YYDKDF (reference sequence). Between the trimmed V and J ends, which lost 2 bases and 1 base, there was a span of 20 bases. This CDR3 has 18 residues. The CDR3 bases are TGTGCCACCAGCAGATCCTCGGGGTTACTGGGGAGGAACACTGAAGCTTTCTTT. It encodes CATSRSSGLLGRNTEAFF.

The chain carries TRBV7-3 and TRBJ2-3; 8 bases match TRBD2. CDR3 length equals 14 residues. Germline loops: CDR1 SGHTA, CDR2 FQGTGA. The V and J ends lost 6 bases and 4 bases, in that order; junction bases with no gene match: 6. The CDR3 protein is CASRNGAGADTQYF. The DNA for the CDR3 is TGTGCCAGCAGGAACGGAGCGGGAGCAGATACGCAGTATTTT.

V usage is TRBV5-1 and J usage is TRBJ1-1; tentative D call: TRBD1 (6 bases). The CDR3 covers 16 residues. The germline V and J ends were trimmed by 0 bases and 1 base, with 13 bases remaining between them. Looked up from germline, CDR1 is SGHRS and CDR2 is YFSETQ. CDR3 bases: TGCGCCAGCAGCTTGGCCTCGGGACACGGGAACACTGAAGCTTTCTTT. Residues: CASSLASGHGNTEAFF.

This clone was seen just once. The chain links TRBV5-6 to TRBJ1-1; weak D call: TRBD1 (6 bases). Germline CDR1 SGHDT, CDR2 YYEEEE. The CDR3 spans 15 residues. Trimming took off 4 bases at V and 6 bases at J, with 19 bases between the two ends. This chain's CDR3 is CASSAPYREGAEAFF. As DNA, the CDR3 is TGTGCCAGCAGCGCACCCTATAGGGAGGGGGCTGAAGCTTTCTTT.

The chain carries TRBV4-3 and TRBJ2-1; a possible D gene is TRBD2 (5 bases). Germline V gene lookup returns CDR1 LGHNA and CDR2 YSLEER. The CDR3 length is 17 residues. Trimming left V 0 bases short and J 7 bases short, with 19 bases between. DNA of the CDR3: TGCGCCAGCAGCCAAGATCTGACTACCCTCCTACCTAATGAGCAGTTCTTC. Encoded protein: CASSQDLTTLLPNEQFF.

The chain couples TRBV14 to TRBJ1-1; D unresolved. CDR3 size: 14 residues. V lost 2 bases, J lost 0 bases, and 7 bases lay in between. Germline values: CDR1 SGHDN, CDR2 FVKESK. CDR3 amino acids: CASSQSDMNTEAFF. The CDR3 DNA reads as TGTGCCAGCAGCCAATCCGACATGAACACTGAAGCTTTCTTT.

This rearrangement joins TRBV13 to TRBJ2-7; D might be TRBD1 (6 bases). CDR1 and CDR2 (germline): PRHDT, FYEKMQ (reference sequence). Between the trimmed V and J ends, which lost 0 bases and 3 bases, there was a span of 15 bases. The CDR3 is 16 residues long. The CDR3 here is CASSLGGTGTFYEQYF. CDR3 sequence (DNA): TGTGCCAGCAGCTTAGGAGGGACCGGGACATTCTACGAGCAGTACTTC.

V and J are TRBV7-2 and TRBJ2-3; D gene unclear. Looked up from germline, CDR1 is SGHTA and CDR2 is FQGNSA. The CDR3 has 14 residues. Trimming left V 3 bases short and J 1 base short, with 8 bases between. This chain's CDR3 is CASSFYPGTDTQYF. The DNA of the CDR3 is TGTGCCAGCAGCTTCTACCCGGGCACAGATACGCAGTATTTT.

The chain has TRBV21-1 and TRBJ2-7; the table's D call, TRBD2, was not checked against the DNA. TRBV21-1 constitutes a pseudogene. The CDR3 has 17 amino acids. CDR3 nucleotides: TGTGCCAGCAGCCGGGCACTAGCGGGGGCCTGCGTCTACGAGCAGTACTTC. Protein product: CASSRALAGACVYEQYF.

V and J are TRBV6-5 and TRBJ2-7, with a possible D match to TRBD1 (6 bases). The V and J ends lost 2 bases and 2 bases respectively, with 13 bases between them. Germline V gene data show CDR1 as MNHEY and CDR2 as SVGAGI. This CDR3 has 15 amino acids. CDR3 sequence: CASSYGAGDTYEQYF. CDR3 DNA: TGTGCCAGCAGTTACGGTGCAGGGGATACCTACGAGCAGTACTTC.

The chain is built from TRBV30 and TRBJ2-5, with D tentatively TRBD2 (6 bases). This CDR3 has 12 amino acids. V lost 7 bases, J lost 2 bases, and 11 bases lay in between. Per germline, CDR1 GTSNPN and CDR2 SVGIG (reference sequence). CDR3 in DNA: TGTGCCTTTCGACGGGGGCAAGAGACCCAGTACTTC. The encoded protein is CAFRRGQETQYF.

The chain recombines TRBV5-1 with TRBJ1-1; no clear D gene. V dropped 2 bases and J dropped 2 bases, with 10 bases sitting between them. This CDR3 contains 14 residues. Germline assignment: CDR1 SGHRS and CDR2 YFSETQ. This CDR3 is CASSFSPGNTEAFF. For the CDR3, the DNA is TGCGCCAGCAGCTTTAGTCCAGGCAACACTGAAGCTTTCTTT.

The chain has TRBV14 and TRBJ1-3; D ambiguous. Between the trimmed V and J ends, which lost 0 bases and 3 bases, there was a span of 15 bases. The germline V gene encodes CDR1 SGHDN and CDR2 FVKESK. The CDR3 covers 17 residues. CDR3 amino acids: CASSQDALLWLGNTIYF. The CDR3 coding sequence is TGTGCCAGCAGCCAAGATGCTCTTTTATGGCTTGGAAACACCATATATTTT.